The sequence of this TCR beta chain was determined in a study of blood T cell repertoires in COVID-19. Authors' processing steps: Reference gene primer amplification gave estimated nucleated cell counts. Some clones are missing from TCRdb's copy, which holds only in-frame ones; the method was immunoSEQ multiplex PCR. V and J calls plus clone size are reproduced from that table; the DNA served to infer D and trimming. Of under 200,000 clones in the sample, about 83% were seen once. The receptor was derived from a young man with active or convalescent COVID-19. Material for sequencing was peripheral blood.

The CDR3 region is CASSAVGGREGAFF. For the CDR3, the DNA is TGTGCCAGCAGCGCTGTGGGTGGCAGGGAAGGAGCTTTCTTT. The chain has TRBV7-2 and TRBJ1-1, with D maybe TRBD1 (5 bases). The CDR3 consists of 14 residues. Germline CDR1 and CDR2: SGHTA and FQGNSA. V dropped 5 bases and J dropped 10 bases, with 20 bases sitting between them. The complete variable domain, with remaining parts taken from reference TRBV7-2 and TRBJ1-1, reads GAGVSQSPSNKVTEKGKDVELRCDPISGHTALYWYRQSLGQGLEFLIYFQGNSAPDKSGLPSDRFSAERTGGSVSTLTIQRTQQEDSAVYLCASSAVGGREGAFFGQGTRLTVV.